This T cell receptor (beta chain) derives from a study of T cell responses to AZD1222 COVID-19 vaccine. Study findings and constraints: Donors skewed white British and female; clonal diversity was possibly underestimated. Of the AZD1222 recipients, only five or six were seropositive at baseline.

CDR1 is GTSNPN and CDR2 is SVGIG in the germline V gene (reference sequence). With V trimmed by 3 bases and J by 3 bases, 5 bases remained unmatched. This CDR3 comprises 13 residues. Some clones are missing from TCRdb's copy, which holds only in-frame ones; the method was immunoSEQ multiplex PCR. Of 80,000 to 100,000 clones in the sample, around nine tenths are singletons; the top ten hold 13%. This clone was observed a handful of times. Its specificity is unknown. The TCR was taken from an adult in good health. This chain uses TRBV30 with TRBJ2-7; 7 bases are shared with TRBD2. Specimen: peripheral blood, collected on day 0 of AZD1222 vaccination. The DNA for the CDR3 is TGTGCCTGGAGGGGAGGGACCAACTACGAGCAGTACTTC. Protein sequence: CAWRGGTNYEQYF.